This T cell receptor (beta chain) was obtained from a study of T cell repertoires and HLA-DP antigens. Across the study: CD4+ T cells were cocultured with HeLa cells expressing HLA-DP.

CDR1 is SGHRS, CDR2 YFSETQ, per germline. CDR3 size: 13 residues. V was trimmed by 2 bases and J by 1 base, leaving 6 bases between them. In this sample, this clone turned up once. Antigen: not known. Repertoires were generated with immunoSEQ multiplex PCR, while TCRdb's copy carries only in-frame clones and drops some. Of about 89,000 clones in the sample, approximately 86% are singletons; the top ten hold 1.7%. Sequenced: CD4+ T cells from PBMCs. The TCR comes from a man aged 50 to 60 in good health and CMV-seronegative. The V call is TRBV5-1, the J call TRBJ2-5; D gene ambiguous. In nucleotides, the CDR3 is TGCGCCAGCAGCTTTGGGCCCCAAGAGACCCAGTACTTC. It codes for CASSFGPQETQYF.